This T cell receptor beta chain was observed in a study of blood T cell repertoires in COVID-19. Overall study context: Samples came from the United States, Italy and Spain, spanning acute and convalescent COVID-19. PBMCs, B-cell-depleted T cells, or T cells were the source of the cDNA or gDNA that made up the material.

Original methodology: Estimation of nucleated cell counts relied on the amplification of reference gene primers. The table came from immunoSEQ multiplex PCR; TCRdb's copy has only in-frame clones and leaves some out. That table supplies the V and J calls and clone size; D and trimming were determined from the DNA. The table shows some 670,000 clones, with approximately 90% occurring only once. Trimming took 4 bases from V and 7 from J, leaving 34 bases between them. This CDR3 is built from 20 residues. Looked up from germline, CDR1 is LGHNA and CDR2 is YNFKEQ. J is TRBJ1-2 and V is TRBV4-2, with D maybe TRBD1 (5 bases). This receptor was obtained from a woman between 18 and 29 years old with acute or convalescent COVID-19. Sequences were obtained from peripheral blood. CDR3 sequence: CASSRTLRGGIVDHVSGYTF. For the CDR3, the DNA is TGTGCCAGCAGCCGCACCCTCCGGGGGGGGATTGTCGATCATGTAAGTGGCTACACCTTC.